The source of this TCR beta chain is a study of cytomegalovirus exposure and HLA in healthy donors (dated by TCRdb to 2015 to 2018). About the investigation overall: An earlier analysis of several hundred of the donors reported 276 Gb of sequence data and around 120 million unique TCR beta sequences obtained from approximately 180 million T cells. Roughly 300 gigabases of sequencing data and 70 million to 85 million unique TCR sequences were included in an early release covering roughly 600 HLA-typed donors. Of the roughly 410 genotyped donors, 75% to 85% were placed in the genetic ancestry cluster associated with self-reported Caucasian donors. The study aimed to test whether cataloging public T cell receptors could reveal signatures of past pathogen exposure. Using immunosequencing, the study profiled T cell repertoires from 500 to 800 subjects and related those repertoires to cytomegalovirus serostatus. Along with the roughly 670-subject first cohort, a separate validation cohort of over 90 different subjects was used. To predict cytomegalovirus infection status, the study brought together high-throughput TCR immunosequencing, statistical association of individual TCRs with disease status, and machine learning. To study patterns of TCR occurrence, a later analysis re-analyzed previously published TCR beta repertoires from 666 donors and added high-resolution HLA genotyping. In the later analysis, no new phenotypic data were used to find candidate immune exposures; instead, reliance was placed on TCR beta sequences and their occurrence across donors. An earlier analysis of 587 of the donors used high-throughput TCR beta sequencing to judge whether each TCR beta V gene segment behaved as functional or pseudogenic. Donor age, sex, ethnicity and CMV serostatus were compiled alongside the repertoire data. Genome-wide SNP genotypes for about 55% of the 666 donors were used in a later genetic analysis, which treated that subset as a discovery cohort. All discovery cohort repertoires had been generated on a single sequencing platform. Both class I and class II loci were covered by HLA typing, at four-digit resolution. Typing coverage differed by locus: A, B, C, DRB1 and DQB1 were typed in roughly 620-630 donors, DQA1 in about 500, DPA1 in 600 to 610, and DPB1 in just under 490. Because of strong linkage in the cohort, roughly five DR-DQ haplotypes were treated as single units for association and clustering. Among 300 to 500 genotyped donors of the cohort, an average of approximately 240,000 unique TCR beta nucleotide sequences was sequenced per donor, of which about 19% were non-productive. Study-level results and caveats: According to a later analysis, most CMV-associated TCR beta chains appeared to be HLA-restricted, and the HLA associations seemed to be driven largely by CMV exposure. Cytomegalovirus status was reported to be diagnosed by the classifier with high specificity and sensitivity in both the original and validation cohorts. A further reported finding was that TCR beta sequences accurately predicted the HLA-A and HLA-B alleles for most subjects in the first cohort. Because HLA typing was unavailable for some donors at each locus, only the typed subset was used in association tests. CMV serostatus was the only immune exposure information available for the cohort. The authors suggested that the approach could potentially be generalized to other disease states and immunological phenotypes. An association between a missense DCLRE1C variant and V-gene and J-gene trimming of TCR beta chains was found in a later genetic analysis and replicated in an independent cohort. Because the 87-base-pair reads could not distinguish some IMGT-functional V segments, including TRBV6-2 and TRBV6-3, those segments were excluded. The study listed 150 to 200 TCR beta chains as associated with cytomegalovirus. Compared with equally common non-associated chains, HLA-associated TCR beta chains in a later analysis were more clonally expanded and had lower generation probabilities. According to a later analysis, TCR association rates differed among HLA loci, with DRB1 alleles showing the most associated TCRs and HLA-C alleles showing the fewest. A later genetic analysis reported fewer N-insertions in productive TCRs among donors in an Asian-associated ancestry cluster than the approximately 670-donor mean. At a false discovery rate of 0.05, a later analysis linked some 17,000 TCR beta sequences to specific HLA alleles. A cluster of highly shared sequence variants was judged likely to represent a technical artifact of the sequencing pipeline. In vitro tests confirmed that a few of the cytomegalovirus-associated TCR beta chains recognize cytomegalovirus antigens. Most TCR sequences were seen in very few donors, while some public TCRs were found in many individuals. Assigning TCR associations to individual alleles was difficult when HLA alleles, especially DR and DQ, strongly co-occurred. The presence/absence analyses assumed that sequencing depth was roughly uniform across donors, and that assumption may not be true. Linkage disequilibrium might explain the correlated functional status among segregating V segments, but an unknown experimental factor could not be excluded. Several of the top co-occurrence clusters appeared to be linked to parvovirus B19, influenza, CMV and Epstein-Barr virus, according to a later analysis. Because counts were too low, roughly 17 rarely observed V segments, including chromosome 9 orphons, were left out of the earlier analysis of about 500 of the donors. The cohort was sequenced for TCR beta chains only, and without alpha or paired-chain data the features that could be detected were limited. In an earlier analysis of some 640 of the donors, most TCR beta V segments were observed in productive rearrangements about 87% or about 30% of the time, broadly matching IMGT annotations.

Notes on this clone: The clone's antigen remains unknown. No much larger clone exists at a distance of one base, and base qualities are not known. Additional DNA sequences in this sample encode the identical CDR3.

In total, 666 healthy bone marrow donors made up the cohort. At the time of sampling, every cohort member was nominally healthy, though immune exposures that went unrecorded were likely present. The donor tested CMV seropositive, placing the donor among the 289 seropositive members of the cohort. A peripheral blood sample was collected from each donor, and TCR beta sequencing was performed on peripheral blood mononuclear cells. Genomic DNA extraction from the blood cell samples was performed with the Qiagen DNeasy Blood Extraction Kit. The library was made by the immunoSEQ multiplex PCR assay. A mixture of 60 forward primers for TCR Vbeta segments and 13 reverse primers for TCR Jbeta segments was used in the multiplex PCR. Amplification of the CDR3 region of rearranged TCR beta genes was performed with a multiplex PCR assay on genomic DNA. The Illumina HiSeq System was used to sequence the amplified TCR beta libraries as 87-base-pair reads. Regarding the original processing steps: Across the 600 to 700 repertoires, a later analysis counted some 81 million unique TCR beta chains, roughly 11 million of which were shared by at least two donors. Raw reads were error-corrected and collapsed into unique sequences by a nearest-neighbor algorithm in which closely related sequences were merged to remove PCR and sequencing errors. Alignment of CDR3 sequences to IMGT reference sequences was used to assign V, D and J gene segments. Each retained sequence needed at least a six-nucleotide match to both a V gene segment and a J gene segment. A rearrangement was called productive if the CDR3 had no stop codons and remained in frame with V and J, and every other rearrangement was called non-productive. Following IMGT convention, CDR3 was defined as the stretch from the second conserved V-encoded cysteine to the conserved J-encoded phenylalanine. The earlier analysis of some 540 of the donors excluded any sequence lacking an unambiguous match to a single V gene segment. In an earlier analysis of 587 of the donors, a V segment was called functional when productive rearrangements were above 56.7%, and segregating when the standard deviation between donors exceeded 5%. To diagnose cytomegalovirus status from the catalog of TCR beta chain sequences, a statistical classification framework was built. In a later analysis, TCR nucleotide sequences were compared against IMGT/GENE-DB human TR gene sequences so that V and J genes could be assigned. A later analysis assigned CDR3 sequences and most-parsimonious VDJ recombination scenarios with the TCRdist pipeline. In a later analysis, each TCR beta chain was defined by its CDR3 amino acid sequence together with its V-gene family, and reads lacking a unique V-gene family were excluded. As a way to deal with suspected cross-contamination and a sequencing artifact, a later analysis dropped 450 to 600 nucleotide sequences that were highly shared and had low generation probability. A later analysis calculated a clonal expansion index for each public chain from normalized within-repertoire ranks of inferred template counts. In a later analysis, generation probabilities were computed with a VDJ recombination model fitted to out-of-frame rearrangements, and the resulting probabilities were checked against IGoR. In a later analysis, hypergeometric tests were used to score TCR-TCR, TCR-HLA and TCR-CMV co-occurrence, with a repertoire-size bias correction applied to TCR pairs. A later analysis estimated false discovery rates by permuting HLA or CMV assignments 20 times. In a later analysis, co-occurring TCRs were grouped with DBSCAN, and TCRdist sequence similarity was added when clustering was performed within HLA-allele-positive subsets. For co-occurrence clustering, repertoires with fewer than 30,000 or more than 120,000 public chains were excluded, along with 5 or 6 repertoires with anomalous nucleotide sharing. The source is immuneACCESS, and TCRdb retained only in-frame sequences with V and J called. Part of the clones is not carried over; for the studies checked, unresolved V genes explain less than half of this, and the remainder is unexplained. Clone size and V and J calls were adopted from that table, with D and trimming inferred from the DNA. The sample records some 200,000 clones, roughly 80% of which are singletons. 6.5% of the sample is held by the ten biggest clonotypes.

For CDR1 and CDR2, the germline V gene lists MDHEN and SYDVKM. CDR3 length: 15 amino acids, cysteine to phenylalanine. The kept DNA is CDR3 alone, 45 bases in frame from the first base. Trimming at the junction amounts to 6 bases on V and 6 bases on J, and the germline ends lie 18 bases apart. The receptor was isolated from a woman between 50 and 59 years old in good health and CMV-seropositive. Recombination linked TRBV28 to TRBJ1-5, with the D gene not confidently named. The sequencing input was PBMCs. The CDR3 protein is CASREGVWAGQPQHF. The base sequence is TGTGCCAGCAGGGAGGGCGTCTGGGCCGGTCAGCCCCAGCATTTT.